What follows are 20 T cell receptor beta chains derived from one specimen sequenced in a study of T cells in Graves' hyperthyroidism and ophthalmopathy. TCR beta CDR3 regions were amplified from RNA. The TCR CDR3 was amplified in a first-round RT-PCR using the HTBI primer set. Each CDR3 protein gets one entry after TCRdb re-called the multiplex PCR reads with MiXCR. The table records more than 300,000 distinct CDR3 sequences, approximately 17% of them present only once. Sequencing was done on a sample of blood. The receptor set was obtained from a young man with Graves' ophthalmopathy.

The V call is TRBV14, the J call TRBJ2-2; the match to TRBD2 covers 8 bases. CDR1 SGHDN and CDR2 FVKESK come from the germline V gene. This CDR3 comprises 15 residues. With V trimmed by 6 bases and J by 4 bases, 7 bases remained unmatched. CDR3: CASSDPRGGTGELFF. CDR3 coding DNA: TGTGCCAGCAGTGATCCCCGGGGGGGCACCGGGGAGCTGTTTTTT.

This clonotype was seen more than once but under ten times. The chain uses TRBV19 and TRBJ1-5; no firm D call. Germline loops: CDR1 LNHDA, CDR2 SQIVND (reference sequence). V was cut by 6 bases and J by 0 bases, with 9 bases left in between. The length of the CDR3 is 14 residues. CDR3 sequence: CASSQVNSNQPQHF. In nucleotides, the CDR3 is TGTGCCAGTAGCCAAGTCAATAGCAATCAGCCCCAGCATTTT. Looking up the rest from reference TRBV19 and TRBJ1-5 gives the full variable domain: DGGITQSPKYLFRKEGQNVTLSCEQNLNHDAMYWYRQDPGQGLRLIYYSQIVNDFQKGDIAEGYSVSREKKESFPLTVTSAQKNPTAFYLCASSQVNSNQPQHFGDGTRLSIL.

This clonotype was recorded many times. The chain couples TRBV10-3 to TRBJ1-1; D remains unclear. V was pared by 4 bases and J by 3 bases, with 3 bases between. CDR1 ENHRY and CDR2 SYGVKD come from the germline V gene. This CDR3 spans 11 amino acids. The CDR3 loop reads CAISGHTEAFF. The CDR3, as DNA: TGTGCCATCAGTGGGCACACTGAAGCTTTCTTT.

The table lists this clonotype with many counts. V is TRBV9 and J is TRBJ1-2, with D unresolved. The CDR3 length is 14 residues. The V and J ends lost 0 bases and 4 bases respectively, with 10 bases between them. The V gene's germline CDR1 is SGDLS and CDR2 YYNGEE. In nucleotides, the CDR3 is TGTGCCAGCAGCGTAGGAAATCTGATCTATGGCTACACCTTC. It encodes CASSVGNLIYGYTF. The entire variable domain, with the rest obtained from reference TRBV9 and TRBJ1-2, is as follows: DSGVTQTPKHLITATGQRVTLRCSPRSGDLSVYWYQQSLDQGLQFLIQYYNGEERAKGNILERFSAQQFPDLHSELNLSSLELGDSALYFCASSVGNLIYGYTFGSGTRLTVV.

This clonotype was recorded at least ten times. The V gene is TRBV7-8, the J gene TRBJ1-1; possible D gene TRBD1, 5 bases. This CDR3 has 16 residues. CDR1 and CDR2 (germline): SGHVS, FQNEAQ. The ends were cut back, 2 bases at V and 3 bases at J, with 16 bases in the middle. CDR3 sequence (DNA): TGTGCCAGCAGCTTAAGAGACCAGGGTTCCGACACTGAAGCTTTCTTT. Its translation: CASSLRDQGSDTEAFF.

This clonotype was detected ten times or more. This chain joins TRBV13 and TRBJ2-3; 7 nucleotides match TRBD1. The ends lost 5 bases at V and 5 bases at J; junction bases unmatched: 10. Germline values: CDR1 PRHDT, CDR2 FYEKMQ (reference sequence). The length of the CDR3 is 15 residues. The CDR3 spells CASSPGTGVRDTQYF. The CDR3 DNA reads TGTGCCAGCAGCCCAGGAACAGGGGTACGAGATACGCAGTATTTT.

The sample holds many counts of this clonotype. The CDR3 loop reads CASSFRTASYGYTF. Here the CDR3 DNA reads TGTGCCAGCAGCTTCCGGACAGCTTCCTATGGCTACACCTTC. The gene calls are TRBV7-3 and TRBJ1-2; TRBD1 might be the D (6 bases). Trimming left V 3 bases short and J 4 bases short, with 12 bases between. Germline lookup yields CDR1 SGHTA and CDR2 FQGTGA. CDR3 length: 14 amino acids.

This clonotype was detected once. V and J are TRBV28 and TRBJ1-5, with D tentatively TRBD1 (6 bases). Germline assignment: CDR1 MDHEN and CDR2 SYDVKM. V was trimmed by 10 bases and J by 3 bases, leaving 22 bases between them. The CDR3 covers 16 residues. The CDR3 DNA is TGTGCCACCCACTCGGACAGCCTCTACTACAATCAGCCCCAGCATTTT. Its translation: CATHSDSLYYNQPQHF.

This clonotype has at least ten counts. J is TRBJ1-1 and V is TRBV12-3 or TRBV12-4, with TRBD1 matching over 9 bases. This CDR3 contains 15 residues. V gave up 6 bases and J gave up 0 bases; unmatched junction bases: 5. CDR3 loop: CASRDRGSMNTEAFF. The CDR3 coding sequence is TGTGCCAGCAGGGACAGGGGCTCCATGAACACTGAAGCTTTCTTT.

This clonotype was picked up a small number of times. The V gene is TRBV15, the J gene TRBJ1-1; no reliable D call. Trimming stripped 2 bases from V and 10 bases from J, with 17 bases between. Germline V gene lookup returns CDR1 LNHNV and CDR2 YYDKDF (reference sequence). This CDR3 contains 14 residues. CDR3 DNA: TGTGCCACCAGCAGATCCTTGGGGTACCGCGGAGCTTTCTTT. It encodes CATSRSLGYRGAFF.

The rearrangement links TRBV6-2 or TRBV6-3 to TRBJ1-6; the match to TRBD1 covers 8 bases. CDR1 and CDR2 from the germline V gene are MNHEY and SVGEGT. The CDR3 has 16 amino acids. With 1 base clipped from V and 7 bases from J, the junction kept 6 bases outside the gene matches. The CDR3 is CASSYYRTGPNSPLHF. DNA for the CDR3: TGTGCCAGCAGTTACTACAGGACAGGGCCGAATTCACCCCTCCACTTT.

This clonotype was seen repeatedly, ten times or more. The chain joins TRBV7-2 to TRBJ1-5; a possible D gene is TRBD1 (5 bases). The CDR3 covers 16 residues. V was pared by 1 base and J by 5 bases, with 15 bases between. Germline CDR1 and CDR2: SGHTA and FQGNSA. In DNA, the CDR3 is TGTGCCAGCAGCTTAGTAGGGACGGCCGAGGATCAGCCCCAGCATTTT. Its translation is CASSLVGTAEDQPQHF.

This clonotype was seen many times. This rearrangement joins TRBV20-1 to TRBJ1-1, with unresolved D. The V end was cut by 1 base, the J end by 0 bases, with 6 bases between. The germline gives CDR1 DFQATT, CDR2 SNEGSKA (reference sequence). CDR3 length: 13 residues. The DNA of the CDR3 is TGCAGTGCTAGAGCCTCAATGAACACTGAAGCTTTCTTT. Encoded protein: CSARASMNTEAFF.

V is TRBV3-1 and J is TRBJ2-7; a weak D match, TRBD2 (6 bases). V lost 0 bases, J lost 5 bases, and 17 bases lay in between. Germline CDR1 is LGHDT and CDR2 is YNNKEL (reference sequence). The CDR3 sequence is 16 residues long. The CDR3 loop reads CASSQESWGGRNEQYF. In DNA, the CDR3 is TGTGCCAGCAGCCAAGAGAGTTGGGGAGGTCGGAACGAGCAGTACTTC.

In this sample, this clonotype turned up a few times. The chain joins TRBV19 to TRBJ1-2, with TRBD1 as a possible D gene (5 bases). The CDR3 loop spans 15 amino acids. The germline CDR1 and CDR2 sequences are LNHDA and SQIVND (reference sequence). Between the trimmed V and J ends, which lost 4 bases and 2 bases, there was a span of 14 bases. The chain's CDR3 is CASSRDGIGNYGYTF. The CDR3 DNA is TGTGCCAGTAGTAGGGACGGCATAGGGAACTATGGCTACACCTTC.

In the case of this clonotype: A much larger clone lies one base from this, so it may be a read error. The rearrangement links TRBV20-1 to TRBJ2-7; D may be TRBD1 or TRBD2 (5 bases each). The CDR3 is 13 residues long. CDR1 and CDR2 from the germline V gene are DFQATT and SNEGSKA (reference sequence). Trimming pared 2 bases from V and 4 bases from J, leaving 12 bases between. The CDR3 loop is CSARRDAMYEQYF. CDR3 bases: TGCAGTGCTAGACGGGACGCCATGTACGAGCAGTACTTC.

This clonotype was counted at least ten times. V usage is TRBV6-1 and J usage is TRBJ1-1, with 7 bases aligning to TRBD1. V trimming: 5 bases; J trimming: 0 bases; junction bases outside the gene matches: 6. The CDR3 contains 15 residues. Per the germline V gene, CDR1 is MNHNS and CDR2 is SASEGT. The CDR3 region has the DNA TGTGCCAGCAGTAGCCAGGGGGGGGTGAACACTGAAGCTTTCTTT. Translated, it gives CASSSQGGVNTEAFF.

This clonotype was detected only a few times. V and J are TRBV5-6 and TRBJ2-1, with D perhaps TRBD2 (6 bases). The CDR3 covers 15 residues. Between the trimmed V and J ends, which lost 7 bases and 2 bases, there was a span of 16 bases. Germline CDR1 SGHDT, CDR2 YYEEEE. The DNA for the CDR3 is TGTGCCAGCCGTGGGTGGGACTTACCCTACAATGAGCAGTTCTTC. Protein sequence: CASRGWDLPYNEQFF.

This clonotype was detected ten times or more. The rearrangement links TRBV7-2 to TRBJ1-5; 10 bases are shared with TRBD1. Germline V CDR1 and CDR2: SGHTA, FQGNSA. J lost 7 bases, V lost 8 bases, and 5 bases had no gene match. The CDR3 extends over 13 amino acids. The CDR3 nucleotides read TGTGCCAGCTCAGGACAGGGGGGGCAGCCCCAGCATTTT. It yields the protein CASSGQGGQPQHF.

In its sample, this clonotype was seen many times. The chain links TRBV7-9 to TRBJ2-5, with TRBD2 matching over 9 bases. Germline V gene data show CDR1 as SEHNR and CDR2 as FQNEAQ (reference sequence). The CDR3 covers 14 residues. V shed 2 bases, J shed 5 bases, and the junction held 3 bases outside the gene matches. The CDR3 protein is CASSLLAGTETQYF. The DNA of the CDR3 is TGTGCCAGCAGCTTACTAGCGGGGACGGAGACCCAGTACTTC.